This T cell receptor beta chain is from a study of OX40 agonist ivuxolimab in advanced cancers. Profiled with immunoSEQ multiplex PCR; TCRdb holds only in-frame clones, not every one. Among about 82,000 clones listed, approximately 85% were seen once. This sample comprised CD4+ or CD8+ T cells sorted from blood, obtained in a trial of the OX40 agonist ivuxolimab. This receptor was identified in an adult with an advanced solid tumor such as melanoma, head and neck, liver or kidney cancer.

CDR3 residues: CASSSQGGEDTQYF. CDR3 DNA sequence: TGTGCCAGCAGCTCCCAAGGAGGGGAAGATACGCAGTATTTT. The rearrangement uses TRBV5-6 and TRBJ2-3; D perhaps matches TRBD2 (6 bases). This CDR3 contains 14 residues. In germline, CDR1 is SGHDT, CDR2 YYEEEE. V was cut by 3 bases and J by 5 bases, with 13 bases left in between.